This T cell receptor beta chain was observed in a study of blood T cells in healthy people across ages. This clonotype was seen a handful of times. The target antigen is unknown. The CDR3 covers 14 residues. Germline CDR1 reads SGHAT; CDR2 reads FQNNGV. Deletions cut 6 bases from V and 3 bases from J, with 14 bases between. Study findings and constraints: Since the PBMCs were unsorted, naive and antigen-experienced cells could not be conclusively compared. Naive T cell percentage showed a strong correlation with the diversity of TCR beta.

A second roughly 6 to 12 cycle PCR used barcoded and J-beta primers. All cDNA molecules were each tagged by a template-switch adaptor with 12 random nucleotides. There were at least 3 million CDR3-containing paired-end reads obtained from each sample. TCRdb used MiXCR to reprocess the 5' RACE reads, holding one entry per CDR3 protein. This sample has about 640,000 distinct CDR3 sequences; under 30% occur once, and the top ten carry 15% to 18%. The TCR sequence derives from a woman older than 75 in good health. This rearrangement joins TRBV11-2 to TRBJ2-5, with D tentatively TRBD1 or TRBD2 (5 bases each). The sequenced sample consisted of blood. CDR3 nucleotides: TGTGCCAGCAGACTACCGGGACGGAAAGAGACCCAGTACTTC. This sequence encodes CASRLPGRKETQYF.